The 9 T cell receptor beta chains listed next were all sequenced from one sample in a study of blood T cell repertoires in COVID-19. Produced via immunoSEQ multiplex PCR; TCRdb's table is partial and in-frame only. In the table there are some 310,000 clones, around 90% of which are singletons. The sequenced material came from peripheral blood. Receptor source: a woman aged 25-40 years with COVID-19, enrolled during active disease.

The gene calls are TRBV24-1 and TRBJ2-1; D perhaps matches TRBD2 (6 bases). The CDR3 covers 15 residues. V was trimmed by 3 bases and J by 0 bases, leaving 8 bases between them. The germline gives CDR1 KGHDR, CDR2 SFDVKD. The CDR3 DNA reads TGTGCCACCAGTGATGGGACTCCCTCCTACAATGAGCAGTTCTTC. Translated: CATSDGTPSYNEQFF.

This clone was counted between two and nine times. V gene TRBV5-4 combines with J gene TRBJ2-7, with a possible D match to TRBD1 (5 bases). Trimming removed 0 bases from V and 2 bases from J, with 9 bases in between. The CDR3 contains 14 residues. From germline, CDR1 is SGHNT and CDR2 YYREEE (reference sequence). The CDR3 region is CASSLGGPPYEQYF. CDR3 nucleotides: TGTGCCAGCAGCTTGGGGGGCCCCCCCTACGAGCAGTACTTC.

CDR3 DNA sequence: TGTGCCAGCAGAGCCACCGGGACAGGGGACTATGGCTACACCTTC. Protein product: CASRATGTGDYGYTF. The chain couples TRBV28 to TRBJ1-2, with 10 bases fitting TRBD1. With V trimmed by 6 bases and J by 3 bases, 7 bases remained unmatched. This CDR3 has 15 amino acids. Germline values: CDR1 MDHEN, CDR2 SYDVKM.

This clone showed up just once. The CDR3 region has the DNA TGCGCCAGCAGCTCGACTAATATGGACACCGGGGAGCTGTTTTTT. Translating gives CASSSTNMDTGELFF. The chain recombines TRBV5-1 with TRBJ2-2; weak D call: TRBD2 (5 bases). There are 15 residues in the CDR3. Germline lookup yields CDR1 SGHRS and CDR2 YFSETQ. Trimming took 3 bases from V and 3 from J, leaving 12 bases between them.

CDR3 coding DNA: TGCGCCAGCAGCCAGGGGGGGACGAACACTGAAGCTTTCTTT. Translated: CASSQGGTNTEAFF. V usage is TRBV4-1 and J usage is TRBJ1-1; weak D call: TRBD1 (5 bases). CDR3 length: 14 residues. Trimming took 3 bases from V and 1 from J, leaving 9 bases between them. CDR1 and CDR2 (germline): MGHRA, YSYEKL.

A note on this clone: A clone one base away is much larger, so this may be a read error. The chain recombines TRBV6-2 or TRBV6-3 with TRBJ2-7; unclear D gene. CDR3 size: 11 residues. Germline V CDR1 and CDR2: MNHEY, SVGEGT. Trimming shortened V by 5 bases and J by 3 bases, and 5 bases separated the two germline ends. The CDR3 DNA is TGTGCCAGCAGTCCCTACTACGAGCAGTACTTC. Encoded protein: CASSPYYEQYF.

This clone showed up many times. The genes are TRBV2 and TRBJ2-1; 12 bases fit TRBD2. The CDR3 covers 15 residues. Germline V gene data show CDR1 as SNHLY and CDR2 as FYNNEI. After removal of 6 bases from V and 7 bases from J, the junction contained 7 bases not matched to a gene. CDR3 in amino acids: CASRIRLAGANEQFF. Here the CDR3 DNA reads TGTGCCAGCAGGATTCGACTAGCGGGGGCAAATGAGCAGTTCTTC.

The chain combines TRBV30 with TRBJ1-3, with 10 bases aligning to TRBD1. Germline loops: CDR1 GTSNPN, CDR2 SVGIG (reference sequence). The CDR3 is 14 amino acids. Written as DNA, the CDR3 is TGTGCATCGGGACAGGGGTTTGTTGGGAACACCATATATTTT. This gives the protein CASGQGFVGNTIYF.

The chain is built from TRBV7-8 and TRBJ1-5, with D hard to call. With 5 bases removed from V and 3 bases from J, the gap between germline ends came to 5 bases. CDR3 length: 12 residues. The germline V gene encodes CDR1 SGHVS and CDR2 FQNEAQ. DNA for the CDR3: TGTGCCAGCAGCCCCCACAATCAGCCCCAGCATTTT. Its translation is CASSPHNQPQHF.